These 20 T cell receptor beta chains came from one sample sequenced in a study of shared clonotypes between healthy human individuals (dated by TCRdb to about 2020). The method behind the library was the immunoSEQ multiplex PCR assay. TCRdb limited this immuneACCESS table to in-frame rearrangements with V and J called. A share of clones is missing; checked studies link under half to unresolved V genes, and the rest is unexplained. This sample holds 980,000 or so clones; approximately 80% were observed only once. The ten largest clones take up approximately 1.5% of the sample. Sequenced material: memory CD4+ T cells sorted from blood. Read against the paper, the sample's cell subset or site label means: CD45RA-negative fraction. All receptors derive from a man between 18 and 35 years old in good health.

This clone was picked up one time. The gene calls are TRBV29-1 and TRBJ2-7; perhaps TRBD2 as D (5 bases). Looked up from germline, CDR1 is SQVTM and CDR2 is ANQGSEA. The CDR3 has 14 residues. V lost 8 bases and J lost 2, with 19 bases in between. The CDR3 DNA reads as TGCAGCCCTGGCCCAGAGGGAACACCCTACGAGCAGTACTTC. Its translation: CSPGPEGTPYEQYF.

The table lists this clone with a few counts. For the CDR3, the DNA is TGTGCCATCACCGTCGACGGGGGGACTGAAGCTTTCTTT. As protein: CAITVDGGTEAFF. The chain joins TRBV10-3 to TRBJ1-1, with D tentatively TRBD1 (5 bases). The germline V gene encodes CDR1 ENHRY and CDR2 SYGVKD. The CDR3 contains 13 residues. Trimming took 7 bases from V and 5 from J, leaving 14 bases between them.

V gene TRBV30 combines with J gene TRBJ2-1; D not certain. Trimming pared 1 base from V and 6 bases from J, leaving 7 bases between. Germline CDR1 and CDR2: GTSNPN and SVGIG (reference sequence). The CDR3 has 12 residues. CDR3 nucleotide sequence: TGTGCCTGGAGTGATTTCGGCAATGAGCAGTTCTTC. Amino acids: CAWSDFGNEQFF.

The chain links TRBV7-3 to TRBJ1-4; D not resolved. With 8 bases removed from V and 8 bases from J, the gap between germline ends came to 6 bases. This CDR3 has 10 amino acids. Germline V CDR1 and CDR2: SGHTA, FQGTGA. The CDR3 reads CASEGEKLFF. As DNA, the CDR3 is TGTGCCAGCGAAGGGGAAAAACTGTTTTTT. Supplemented by reference TRBV7-3 and TRBJ1-4, the full variable domain reads GAGVSQTPSNKVTEKGKYVELRCDPISGHTALYWYRQSLGQGPEFLIYFQGTGAADDSGLPNDRFFAVRPEGSVSTLKIQRTERGDSAVYLCASEGEKLFFGSGTQLSVL.

The V call is TRBV29-1, the J call TRBJ1-2; 11 bases are a match to TRBD1. The junction had 4 bases not matched to a gene; V was cut back by 5 bases and J by 2 bases. CDR3 length: 14 amino acids. Germline CDR1 and CDR2: SQVTM and ANQGSEA. Here the CDR3 DNA reads TGCAGCGTTCAAAGGGACAGGGGGAACTATGGCTACACCTTC. Its protein is CSVQRDRGNYGYTF.

The chain recombines TRBV18 with TRBJ2-7; TRBD1 or TRBD2 may be the D gene (5 bases each). Germline V gene sequence: CDR1 KGHSH, CDR2 LQKENI. The CDR3 has 14 residues. V was shortened by 6 bases and J by 6 bases, with 18 bases between the two germline ends. In nucleotides, the CDR3 is TGTGCCAGCTCCCCCTTCGAGGGGATGGGCGAGCAGTACTTC. It is translated as CASSPFEGMGEQYF.

With regard to this clone: The same CDR3 also results from other DNA sequences found in this sample. V is TRBV4-3 and J is TRBJ2-6; D is possibly TRBD2 (6 bases). The germline CDR1 and CDR2 sequences are LGHNA and YSLEER. This CDR3 contains 16 residues. V lost 0 bases and J 0 bases, leaving 6 bases between the germline ends. The CDR3 DNA reads TGCGCCAGCAGCCAAGACGGGAGCTCTGGGGCCAACGTCCTGACTTTC. Protein: CASSQDGSSGANVLTF.

This rearrangement joins TRBV28 to TRBJ1-4; TRBD1 aligns across 9 bases. The CDR3 is 15 residues long. Germline V gives CDR1 MDHEN, CDR2 SYDVKM. J lost 7 bases, V lost 5 bases, and 8 bases had no gene match. CDR3 sequence reads: CASSLPTGGIEKLFF. As DNA, the CDR3 is TGTGCCAGCAGTCTGCCGACAGGGGGGATTGAAAAACTGTTTTTT. Combining the CDR3 with reference TRBV28 and TRBJ1-4 gives the whole variable domain DVKVTQSSRYLVKRTGEKVFLECVQDMDHENMFWYRQDPGLGLRLIYFSYDVKMKEKGDIPEGYSVSREKKERFSLILESASTNQTSMYLCASSLPTGGIEKLFFGSGTQLSVL.

This chain joins TRBV19 and TRBJ1-2; D is uncertain. Germline V gene sequence: CDR1 LNHDA, CDR2 SQIVND (reference sequence). CDR3 length: 12 residues. Deletions cut 2 bases from V and 6 bases from J, with 7 bases between. The CDR3 loop is CASSISRNGYTF. The CDR3 bases are TGTGCCAGTAGTATATCAAGGAATGGCTACACCTTC. The full variable domain, in which reference TRBV19 and TRBJ1-2 provide the parts outside the CDR3, is DGGITQSPKYLFRKEGQNVTLSCEQNLNHDAMYWYRQDPGQGLRLIYYSQIVNDFQKGDIAEGYSVSREKKESFPLTVTSAQKNPTAFYLCASSISRNGYTFGSGTRLTVV.

This clone was observed a few times. This chain connects TRBV15 to TRBJ1-1; 8 bases line up with TRBD1. The germline V gene encodes CDR1 LNHNV and CDR2 YYDKDF (reference sequence). The length of the CDR3 is 15 residues. With V trimmed by 1 base and J by 1 base, 2 bases remained unmatched. Here the CDR3 reads CATSRADRGNTEAFF. CDR3 in DNA: TGTGCCACCAGCAGAGCCGACAGGGGGAACACTGAAGCTTTCTTT.

On this clone itself: One end of the junction varies from germline; a read error may be responsible. J is TRBJ2-1 and V is TRBV7-6, with 8 bases matching TRBD2. This CDR3 comprises 16 residues. Germline CDR1 is SGHVS and CDR2 is FNYEAQ. As DNA, the CDR3 is TGTGCCAGCAGCCTAGCAAGCGGGAGCTCCTACAATGAGCAGTTCTTC. Translating gives CASSLASGSSYNEQFF.

This clone has a single count. The J gene is TRBJ2-2, the V gene TRBV11-3; TRBD2 is a possible D gene (5 bases). CDR3 length equals 17 residues. V was clipped by 5 bases and J by 2 bases, with 18 bases between them. Germline V gene sequence: CDR1 SGHNT, CDR2 YENEEA. The CDR3 reads CASSPVRGRANTGELFF. The CDR3 DNA is TGTGCCAGCAGCCCCGTACGTGGGCGGGCCAACACCGGGGAGCTGTTTTTT.

The chain uses TRBV6-6 and TRBJ2-5; weak D call: TRBD2 (5 bases). Germline values: CDR1 MNHNY, CDR2 SVGAGI (reference sequence). Trimming cost V 5 bases and J 4 bases, with 14 bases left between them. The CDR3 is 14 residues long. CDR3 DNA sequence: TGTGCCAGCAGTCCCGGACTGAGCGGAGAGACCCAGTACTTC. Translation: CASSPGLSGETQYF.

V gene TRBV29-1 combines with J gene TRBJ1-1, with D possibly TRBD1 on 5 matching bases. The CDR3 consists of 14 residues. Germline CDR1 and CDR2: SQVTM and ANQGSEA. V was cut by 6 bases and J by 5 bases, with 19 bases left in between. The CDR3 region has the DNA TGCAGCGTGGGGGGTGGGTGGTTAACGACTGAAGCTTTCTTT. This sequence encodes CSVGGGWLTTEAFF.

Notes on this clone: One end of the junction does not line up with germline, which may come from a read error. This chain joins TRBV7-7 and TRBJ2-7; 13 nucleotides match TRBD2. The length of the CDR3 is 15 residues. CDR1 SSHAT and CDR2 FNYEAQ come from the germline V gene (reference sequence). The CDR3 DNA reads TGTGCTAGCAGTCCGGGACTAGCGGGGATCTACGAGCAGTACTTC. It translates to CASSPGLAGIYEQYF.

In this sample, this clone turned up a few times. This chain joins TRBV30 and TRBJ1-6; D unresolved. CDR3 length: 13 residues. V lost 1 base, J lost 15 bases, and 16 bases lay in between. Germline CDR1 GTSNPN, CDR2 SVGIG (reference sequence). DNA of the CDR3: TGTGCCTGGAGTGGGACCAGGTACCTAGTCCTCCACTTT. Protein product: CAWSGTRYLVLHF.

The genes are TRBV5-4 and TRBJ1-2; TRBD1 might be the D (6 bases). The CDR3 covers 15 residues. Trimming took 2 bases from V and 5 from J, leaving 16 bases between them. Germline V CDR1 and CDR2: SGHNT, YYREEE (reference sequence). The CDR3 nucleotides are TGTGCCAGCAGCTTCAGTTTGGGACAAGGGTATGGCTACACCTTC. The encoded protein is CASSFSLGQGYGYTF.

The sample holds a few counts of this clone. The gene calls are TRBV7-2 and TRBJ1-1; TRBD1 is a possible D gene (5 bases). From germline, CDR1 is SGHTA and CDR2 FQGNSA. Trimming left V 5 bases short and J 5 bases short, with 15 bases between. The CDR3 is 14 residues long. CDR3 amino acids: CASSLVGGSTEAFF. The CDR3 DNA follows: TGTGCCAGCAGCCTCGTGGGGGGGAGTACTGAAGCTTTCTTT. Variable domain in full (rest from reference TRBV7-2 and TRBJ1-1): GAGVSQSPSNKVTEKGKDVELRCDPISGHTALYWYRQSLGQGLEFLIYFQGNSAPDKSGLPSDRFSAERTGGSVSTLTIQRTQQEDSAVYLCASSLVGGSTEAFFGQGTRLTVV.

The chain couples TRBV28 to TRBJ1-6; D not certain. V was pared by 6 bases and J by 3 bases, with 6 bases between. Germline CDR1 and CDR2: MDHEN and SYDVKM. This CDR3 has 13 residues. The CDR3 bases are TGTGCCAGCAGGGAAGGCTATAATTCACCCCTCCACTTT. As protein: CASREGYNSPLHF. Combining the CDR3 with reference TRBV28 and TRBJ1-6 gives the whole variable domain DVKVTQSSRYLVKRTGEKVFLECVQDMDHENMFWYRQDPGLGLRLIYFSYDVKMKEKGDIPEGYSVSREKKERFSLILESASTNQTSMYLCASREGYNSPLHFGNGTRLTVT.

The chain carries TRBV7-3 and TRBJ2-1, with a possible D match to TRBD2 (5 bases). CDR3 length: 15 amino acids. In germline, CDR1 is SGHTA, CDR2 FQGTGA. Deletions cut 5 bases from V and 8 bases from J, with 19 bases between. The CDR3 is CASSRTKLGGYEQFF. CDR3 nucleotides: TGTGCCAGCAGCCGGACGAAACTAGGAGGCTATGAGCAGTTCTTC.